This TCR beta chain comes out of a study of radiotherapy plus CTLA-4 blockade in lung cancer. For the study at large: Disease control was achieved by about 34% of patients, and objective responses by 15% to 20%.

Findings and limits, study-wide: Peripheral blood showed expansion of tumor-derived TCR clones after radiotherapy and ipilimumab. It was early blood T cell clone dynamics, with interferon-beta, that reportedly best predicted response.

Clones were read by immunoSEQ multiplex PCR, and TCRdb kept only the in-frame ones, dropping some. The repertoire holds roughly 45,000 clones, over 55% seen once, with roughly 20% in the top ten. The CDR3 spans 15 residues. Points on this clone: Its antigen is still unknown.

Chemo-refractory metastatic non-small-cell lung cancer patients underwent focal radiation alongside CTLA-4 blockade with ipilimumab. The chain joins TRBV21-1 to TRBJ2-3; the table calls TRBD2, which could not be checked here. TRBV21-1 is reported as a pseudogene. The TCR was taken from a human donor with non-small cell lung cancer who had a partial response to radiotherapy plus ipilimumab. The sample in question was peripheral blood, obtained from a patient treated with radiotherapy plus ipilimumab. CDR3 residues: CASLLAGGPGDTQYF. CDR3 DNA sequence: TGTGCCAGCCTCTTAGCGGGAGGGCCTGGAGATACGCAGTATTTT.